Below, 20 T cell receptor beta chains from the same sample are listed, as sequenced in a study of T cell changes during pregnancy in multiple sclerosis. Repertoires were generated with immunoSEQ multiplex PCR, while TCRdb's copy carries only in-frame clones and drops some. The table lists 45,000 to 55,000 clones, 88% of them singletons. The input for sequencing was CD4+ T cells from peripheral blood mononuclear cells, taken in the second trimester of pregnancy. The source is a female donor with multiple sclerosis, enrolled in a pregnancy study.

V gene TRBV5-1 combines with J gene TRBJ2-1, with TRBD2 identical over 8 bases. J lost 0 bases, V lost 1 base, and 3 bases had no gene match. CDR3 length equals 16 residues. Germline-derived CDR1 and CDR2 are SGHRS and YFSETQ. CDR3 sequence: CASSLTSGSSYNEQFF. The CDR3 region has the DNA TGCGCCAGCAGCTTGACTAGCGGAAGCTCCTACAATGAGCAGTTCTTC. Using reference TRBV5-1 and TRBJ2-1 for the parts outside the CDR3, the full variable domain is KAGVTQTPRYLIKTRGQQVTLSCSPISGHRSVSWYQQTPGQGLQFLFEYFSETQRNKGNFPGRFSGRQFSNSRSEMNVSTLELGDSALYLCASSLTSGSSYNEQFFGPGTRLTVL.

This sequence joins TRBV19 and TRBJ1-1; TRBD1 might be the D (5 bases). Germline assignment: CDR1 LNHDA and CDR2 SQIVND (reference sequence). The CDR3 length is 14 residues. Deletions cut 2 bases from V and 8 bases from J, with 15 bases between. The CDR3 loop reads CASSINGGNSEAFF. CDR3 nucleotide sequence: TGTGCCAGTAGTATAAACGGGGGGAACTCCGAAGCTTTCTTT.

The chain recombines TRBV4-1 with TRBJ2-6; D possibly corresponds to TRBD2 (5 bases). CDR3 length: 16 residues. The germline V gene has CDR1 MGHRA and CDR2 YSYEKL. Trimming left V 2 bases short and J 0 bases short, with 8 bases between. The DNA of the CDR3 is TGCGCCAGCAGCCAATCTGAGGGCTCTGGGGCCAACGTCCTGACTTTC. Its translation is CASSQSEGSGANVLTF.

The rearrangement joins TRBV19 to TRBJ2-1, with D possibly being TRBD2 (6 bases). The V end lost 6 bases, the J end lost 15 bases, and 15 bases lay between the germline ends. Germline assignment: CDR1 LNHDA and CDR2 SQIVND (reference sequence). The CDR3 has 11 amino acids. The CDR3 protein is CASRVGEALFF. The CDR3, as DNA: TGTGCCAGTAGAGTGGGGGAGGCATTGTTCTTC.

The gene calls are TRBV11-2 and TRBJ2-1; 7 bases line up with TRBD2. Looked up from germline, CDR1 is SGHAT and CDR2 is FQNNGV. The junction had 13 bases not matched to a gene; V was cut back by 4 bases and J by 7 bases. The CDR3 loop spans 16 amino acids. In DNA, the CDR3 is TGTGCCAGCAGCTCTTGGGCTAGCGGAACTGGGAATGAGCAGTTCTTC. Encoded protein: CASSSWASGTGNEQFF.

The chain joins TRBV11-2 to TRBJ1-2; possibly TRBD1 for D (6 bases). The CDR3 sequence is 14 residues long. V lost 5 bases, J lost 8 bases, and 18 bases lay in between. Germline-derived CDR1 and CDR2 are SGHAT and FQNNGV. CDR3 amino acids: CASSQHGGSGGYTF. The CDR3 coding sequence is TGTGCCAGCAGCCAACATGGGGGCTCAGGGGGCTACACCTTC. The variable domain in full, with the rest retrieved from reference TRBV11-2 and TRBJ1-2, is EAGVAQSPRYKIIEKRQSVAFWCNPISGHATLYWYQQILGQGPKLLIQFQNNGVVDDSQLPKDRFSAERLKGVDSTLKIQPAKLEDSAVYLCASSQHGGSGGYTFGSGTRLTVV.

The chain carries TRBV4-3 and TRBJ2-3, with TRBD2 matching 7 bases. The germline V gene encodes CDR1 LGHNA and CDR2 YSLEER. The junction had 9 bases not matched to a gene; V was cut back by 5 bases and J by 4 bases. The CDR3 extends over 15 amino acids. The CDR3 reads CASSAKRDGPDTQYF. The CDR3 nucleotides read TGCGCCAGCAGCGCTAAGCGGGACGGGCCAGATACGCAGTATTTT.

CDR3 bases: TGTGCCAGCAGCGTAGGGGGCAGTGATCATCAGCCCCAGCATTTT. As protein: CASSVGGSDHQPQHF. The J gene is TRBJ1-5, the V gene TRBV9; D is possibly TRBD1 (5 bases). Germline V gene sequence: CDR1 SGDLS, CDR2 YYNGEE. The CDR3 runs 15 residues. V gave up 0 bases and J gave up 5 bases, with 12 bases separating them.

The rearrangement links TRBV6-5 to TRBJ2-5; TRBD1 matches 10 bases. V trimming: 7 bases; J trimming: 5 bases; junction bases outside the gene matches: 7. Looked up from germline, CDR1 is MNHEY and CDR2 is SVGAGI. The CDR3 loop spans 14 amino acids. The CDR3: CASNRQGAIETQYF. The CDR3 coding sequence is TGTGCCAGCAATAGACAGGGGGCTATCGAGACCCAGTACTTC.

The chain has TRBV11-2 and TRBJ2-2, with a possible D match to TRBD1 (6 bases). Looked up from germline, CDR1 is SGHAT and CDR2 is FQNNGV. The V end lost 2 bases, the J end lost 6 bases, and 13 bases lay between the germline ends. There are 15 residues in the CDR3. For the CDR3, the DNA is TGTGCCAGCAGCTTAAGGGACACCCGCCCCGGGGAGCTGTTTTTT. Translating gives CASSLRDTRPGELFF. Supplemented by reference TRBV11-2 and TRBJ2-2, the full variable domain reads EAGVAQSPRYKIIEKRQSVAFWCNPISGHATLYWYQQILGQGPKLLIQFQNNGVVDDSQLPKDRFSAERLKGVDSTLKIQPAKLEDSAVYLCASSLRDTRPGELFFGEGSRLTVL.

The chain combines TRBV7-9 with TRBJ1-1; possible D gene TRBD1, 6 bases. From germline, CDR1 is SEHNR and CDR2 FQNEAQ (reference sequence). This CDR3 contains 15 residues. Deletions cut 5 bases from V and 0 bases from J, with 13 bases between. CDR3 sequence: CASSPQGSMNTEAFF. CDR3 DNA: TGTGCCAGCAGCCCCCAGGGGAGCATGAACACTGAAGCTTTCTTT. The full variable domain, rest sourced from reference TRBV7-9 and TRBJ1-1, is DTGVSQNPRHKITKRGQNVTFRCDPISEHNRLYWYRQTLGQGPEFLTYFQNEAQLEKSRLLSDRFSAERPKGSFSTLEIQRTEQGDSAMYLCASSPQGSMNTEAFFGQGTRLTVV.

The chain links TRBV7-2 to TRBJ1-5, with D possibly matching TRBD1 (5 bases). The CDR3 has 16 amino acids. V was cut by 5 bases and J by 0 bases, with 14 bases left in between. Germline CDR1 reads SGHTA; CDR2 reads FQGNSA. The chain's CDR3 is CASSRGHMDSNQPQHF. The DNA of the CDR3 is TGTGCCAGCAGCAGAGGACACATGGATAGCAATCAGCCCCAGCATTTT.

V is TRBV27 and J is TRBJ1-1, with 9 bases matching TRBD1. This CDR3 region has 15 residues. The ends lost 6 bases at V and 4 bases at J; junction bases unmatched: 9. Germline V lookup: CDR1 MNHEY, CDR2 SMNVEV (reference sequence). The CDR3, as DNA: TGTGCCAGCAGCATACGGACAGGGGATGGCACTGAAGCTTTCTTT. Translation: CASSIRTGDGTEAFF.

The chain joins TRBV21-1 to TRBJ1-5. TRBV21-1 is tagged as a pseudogene. The CDR3 length is 11 residues. In DNA, the CDR3 is TGTGCCAGCAGTTTCTATCAGCCCCAGCATTTT. It is translated as CASSFYQPQHF.

This clone was counted between two and nine times. The CDR3 is CASSFDAGTGSYEQYF. CDR3 DNA sequence: TGTGCCAGCAGCTTCGACGCCGGGACAGGCTCCTACGAGCAGTACTTC. This sequence joins TRBV5-4 and TRBJ2-7, with 8 bases fitting TRBD1. The CDR3 length is 16 residues. J gave up 0 bases and V 2 bases, and 7 bases lay outside the gene matches. Per the germline V gene, CDR1 is SGHNT and CDR2 is YYREEE (reference sequence).

The chain employs TRBV7-6 and TRBJ2-6, with 12 positions matching TRBD2. Germline V CDR1 and CDR2: SGHVS, FNYEAQ. V lost 5 bases, J lost 4 bases, and 9 bases stayed unmatched. This CDR3 comprises 18 residues. CDR3 amino acids: CASSPRLAGVSGANVLTF. CDR3 DNA: TGTGCCAGCAGCCCCCGACTAGCGGGAGTCTCCGGGGCCAACGTCCTGACTTTC. Drawing the rest from reference TRBV7-6 and TRBJ2-6, the complete variable domain is GAGVSQSPRYKVTKRGQDVALRCDPISGHVSLYWYRQALGQGPEFLTYFNYEAQQDKSGLPNDRFSAERPEGSISTLTIQRTEQRDSAMYRCASSPRLAGVSGANVLTFGAGSRLTVL.

The CDR3 loop is CASSLAGGRVGQFF. DNA for the CDR3: TGTGCCAGCAGCTTAGCGGGCGGGAGAGTAGGGCAGTTCTTC. The chain employs TRBV11-2 and TRBJ2-1; 7 bases are a match to TRBD2. This CDR3 comprises 14 residues. Germline CDR1 and CDR2: SGHAT and FQNNGV. Trimming took 1 base from V and 12 from J; bases not matched to a gene: 9.

The chain employs TRBV2 and TRBJ2-2; D might be TRBD1 (6 bases). Germline assignment: CDR1 SNHLY and CDR2 FYNNEI. Trimming pared 7 bases from V and 1 base from J, leaving 13 bases between. The CDR3 has 15 amino acids. CDR3 DNA: TGTGCCAGCAAGGGGACACAAAAGAACACCGGGGAGCTGTTTTTT. Translated: CASKGTQKNTGELFF.

This chain joins TRBV6-1 and TRBJ1-5; a weak D match, TRBD1 (6 bases). Trimming cost V 0 bases and J 5 bases, with 11 bases left between them. The V gene's germline CDR1 is MNHNS and CDR2 SASEGT. CDR3 size: 15 residues. This chain's CDR3 is CASSEAGTGYQPQHF. CDR3 coding DNA: TGTGCCAGCAGTGAAGCCGGTACAGGGTATCAGCCCCAGCATTTT.

This chain links TRBV7-6 with TRBJ1-1; 8 bases line up with TRBD1. From germline, CDR1 is SGHVS and CDR2 FNYEAQ. V shed 4 bases and J 7 bases; nucleotides not matched to a gene: 5. The CDR3 extends over 13 amino acids. This chain's CDR3 is CASSYDRGSEAFF. The CDR3 DNA reads as TGTGCCAGCAGCTACGACAGGGGTAGTGAAGCTTTCTTT.